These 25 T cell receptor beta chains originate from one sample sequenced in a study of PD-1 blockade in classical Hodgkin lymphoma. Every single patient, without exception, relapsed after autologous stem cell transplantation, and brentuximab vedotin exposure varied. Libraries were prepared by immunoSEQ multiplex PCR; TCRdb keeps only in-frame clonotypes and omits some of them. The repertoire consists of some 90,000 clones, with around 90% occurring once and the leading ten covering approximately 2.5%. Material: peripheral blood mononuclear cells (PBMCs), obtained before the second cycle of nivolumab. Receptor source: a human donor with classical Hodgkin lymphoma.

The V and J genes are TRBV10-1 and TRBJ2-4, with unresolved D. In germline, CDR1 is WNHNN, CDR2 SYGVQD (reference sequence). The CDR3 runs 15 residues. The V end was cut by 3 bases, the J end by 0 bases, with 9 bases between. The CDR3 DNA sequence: TGCGCCAGCAGTGACGGCGTGCTAGCCAAAAACATTCAGTACTTC. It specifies CASSDGVLAKNIQYF.

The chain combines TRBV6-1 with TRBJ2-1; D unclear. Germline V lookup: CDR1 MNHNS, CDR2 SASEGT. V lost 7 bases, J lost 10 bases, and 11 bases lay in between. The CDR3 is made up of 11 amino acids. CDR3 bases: TGTGCCAGCATATTCAATAAGGAGCAGTTCTTC. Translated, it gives CASIFNKEQFF.

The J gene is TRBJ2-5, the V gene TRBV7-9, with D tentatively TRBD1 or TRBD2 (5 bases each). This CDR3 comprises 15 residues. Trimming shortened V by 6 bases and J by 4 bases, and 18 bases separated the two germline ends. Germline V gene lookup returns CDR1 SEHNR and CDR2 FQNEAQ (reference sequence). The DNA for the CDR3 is TGTGCCAGCAGAGCGGTGGGGGACGCCAGAGAGACCCAGTACTTC. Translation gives CASRAVGDARETQYF.

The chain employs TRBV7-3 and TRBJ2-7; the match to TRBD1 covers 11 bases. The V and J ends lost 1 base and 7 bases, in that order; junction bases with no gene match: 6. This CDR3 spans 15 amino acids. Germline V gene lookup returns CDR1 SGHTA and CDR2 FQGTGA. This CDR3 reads CASSLIGQGAEEQYF. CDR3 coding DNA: TGTGCCAGCAGCTTAATTGGACAGGGGGCAGAGGAGCAGTACTTC.

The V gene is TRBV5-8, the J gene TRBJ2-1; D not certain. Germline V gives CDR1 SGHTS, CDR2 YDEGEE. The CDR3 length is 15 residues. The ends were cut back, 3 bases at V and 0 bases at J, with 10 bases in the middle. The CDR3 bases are TGTGCCAGCAGCTGGCTTAGGAGCTCCTACAATGAGCAGTTCTTC. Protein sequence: CASSWLRSSYNEQFF.

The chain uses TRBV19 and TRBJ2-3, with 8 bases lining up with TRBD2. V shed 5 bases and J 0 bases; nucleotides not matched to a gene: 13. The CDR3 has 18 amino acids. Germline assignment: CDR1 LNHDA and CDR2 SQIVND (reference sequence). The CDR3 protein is CASSLAGTSGGSTDTQYF. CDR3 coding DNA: TGTGCCAGTAGTCTTGCGGGGACTAGTGGGGGAAGCACAGATACGCAGTATTTT.

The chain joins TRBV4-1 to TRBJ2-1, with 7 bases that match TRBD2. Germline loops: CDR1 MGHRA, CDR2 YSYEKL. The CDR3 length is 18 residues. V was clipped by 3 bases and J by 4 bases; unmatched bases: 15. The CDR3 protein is CASSHGGSSSYTYNEQFF. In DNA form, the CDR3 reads TGCGCCAGCAGCCACGGCGGGAGTTCTTCTTACACTTACAATGAGCAGTTCTTC.

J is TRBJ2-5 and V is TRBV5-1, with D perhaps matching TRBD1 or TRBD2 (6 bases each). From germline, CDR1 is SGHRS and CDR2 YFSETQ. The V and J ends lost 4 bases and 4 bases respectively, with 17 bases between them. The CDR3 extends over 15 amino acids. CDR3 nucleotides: TGCGCCAGCAGCGGGGGGCGCGCTGTTGGAGAGACCCAGTACTTC. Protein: CASSGGRAVGETQYF.

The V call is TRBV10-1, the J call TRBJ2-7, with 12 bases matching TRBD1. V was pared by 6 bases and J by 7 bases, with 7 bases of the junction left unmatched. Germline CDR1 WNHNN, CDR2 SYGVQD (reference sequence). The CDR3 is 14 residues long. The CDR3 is CASSRDRGLGEQYF. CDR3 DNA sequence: TGCGCCAGCAGCCGGGACAGGGGGCTGGGAGAGCAGTACTTC.

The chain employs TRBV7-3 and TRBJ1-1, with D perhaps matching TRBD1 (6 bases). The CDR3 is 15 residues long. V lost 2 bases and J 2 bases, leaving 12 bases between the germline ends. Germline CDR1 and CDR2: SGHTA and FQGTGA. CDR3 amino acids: CASSLGGTRNTEAFF. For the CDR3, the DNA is TGTGCCAGCAGCTTAGGCGGGACACGCAACACTGAAGCTTTCTTT. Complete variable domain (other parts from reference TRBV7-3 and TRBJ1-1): GAGVSQTPSNKVTEKGKYVELRCDPISGHTALYWYRQSLGQGPEFLIYFQGTGAADDSGLPNDRFFAVRPEGSVSTLKIQRTERGDSAVYLCASSLGGTRNTEAFFGQGTRLTVV.

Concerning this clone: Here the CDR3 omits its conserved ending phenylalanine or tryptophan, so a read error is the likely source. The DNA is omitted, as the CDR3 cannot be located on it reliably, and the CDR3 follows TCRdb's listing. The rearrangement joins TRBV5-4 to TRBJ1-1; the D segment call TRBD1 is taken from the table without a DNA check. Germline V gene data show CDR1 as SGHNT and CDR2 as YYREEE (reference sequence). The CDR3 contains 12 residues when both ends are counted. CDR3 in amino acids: CASSRGGDRAEI.

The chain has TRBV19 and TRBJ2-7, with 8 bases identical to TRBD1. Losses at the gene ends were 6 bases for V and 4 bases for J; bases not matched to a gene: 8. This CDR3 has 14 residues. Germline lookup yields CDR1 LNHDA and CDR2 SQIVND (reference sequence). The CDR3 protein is CASSRQGRFYEQYF. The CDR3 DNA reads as TGTGCCAGTAGCCGACAGGGGCGGTTTTACGAGCAGTACTTC. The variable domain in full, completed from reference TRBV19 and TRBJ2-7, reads DGGITQSPKYLFRKEGQNVTLSCEQNLNHDAMYWYRQDPGQGLRLIYYSQIVNDFQKGDIAEGYSVSREKKESFPLTVTSAQKNPTAFYLCASSRQGRFYEQYFGPGTRLTVT.

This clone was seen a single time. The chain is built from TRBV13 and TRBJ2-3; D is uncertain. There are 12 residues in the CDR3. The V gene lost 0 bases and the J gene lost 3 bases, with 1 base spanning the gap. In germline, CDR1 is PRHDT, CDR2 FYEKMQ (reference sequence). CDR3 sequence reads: CASSLGTDTQYF. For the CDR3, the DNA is TGTGCCAGCAGCTTAGGGACAGATACGCAGTATTTT.

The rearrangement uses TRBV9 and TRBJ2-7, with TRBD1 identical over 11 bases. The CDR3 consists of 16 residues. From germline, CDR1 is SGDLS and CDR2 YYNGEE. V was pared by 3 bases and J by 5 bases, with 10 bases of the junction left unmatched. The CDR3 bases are TGTGCCAGCAGCGCTCGAAGGACAGGGGGCATCGACGAGCAGTACTTC. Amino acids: CASSARRTGGIDEQYF.

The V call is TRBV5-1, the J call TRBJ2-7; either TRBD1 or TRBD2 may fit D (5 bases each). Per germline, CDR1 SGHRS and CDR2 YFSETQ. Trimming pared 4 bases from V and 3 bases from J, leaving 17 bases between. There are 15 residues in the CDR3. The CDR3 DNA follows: TGCGCCAGCAGCCGCATACGTGGGACCTTCTACGAGCAGTACTTC. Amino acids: CASSRIRGTFYEQYF.

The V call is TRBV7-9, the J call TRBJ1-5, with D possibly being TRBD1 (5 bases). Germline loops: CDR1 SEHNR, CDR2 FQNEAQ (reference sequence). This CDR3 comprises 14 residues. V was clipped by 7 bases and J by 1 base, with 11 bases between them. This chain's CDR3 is CASNTEGSNQPQHF. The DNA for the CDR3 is TGTGCCAGCAACACGGAGGGGAGCAATCAGCCCCAGCATTTT. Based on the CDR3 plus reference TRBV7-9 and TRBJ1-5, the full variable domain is DTGVSQNPRHKITKRGQNVTFRCDPISEHNRLYWYRQTLGQGPEFLTYFQNEAQLEKSRLLSDRFSAERPKGSFSTLEIQRTEQGDSAMYLCASNTEGSNQPQHFGDGTRLSIL.

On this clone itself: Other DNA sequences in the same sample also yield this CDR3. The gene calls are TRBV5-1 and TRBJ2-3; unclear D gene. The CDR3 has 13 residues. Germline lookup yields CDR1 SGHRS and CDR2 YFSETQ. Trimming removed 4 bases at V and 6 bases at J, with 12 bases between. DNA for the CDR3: TGCGCCAGCAGCCCAATGTCAAGGGATACGCAGTATTTT. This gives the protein CASSPMSRDTQYF.

CDR3 region: CASSQGLASQETQYF. For the CDR3, the DNA is TGTGCCAGCAGCCAGGGACTAGCGTCTCAAGAGACCCAGTACTTC. V usage is TRBV7-3 and J usage is TRBJ2-5, with 10 bases aligning to TRBD2. V trimming: 5 bases; J trimming: 2 bases; junction bases outside the gene matches: 5. Germline V gives CDR1 SGHTA, CDR2 FQGTGA. The CDR3 length is 15 residues.

CDR3 sequence: CASSLRLGESGATSGRGEQYF. CDR3 sequence (DNA): TGCGCCAGCAGCTTGAGACTGGGGGAAAGCGGTGCGACTAGCGGGAGGGGCGAGCAGTACTTC. V gene TRBV5-1 combines with J gene TRBJ2-7; 14 nucleotides agree with TRBD2. V shed 1 base and J 6 bases; nucleotides not matched to a gene: 21. Germline CDR1 SGHRS, CDR2 YFSETQ. This CDR3 spans 21 amino acids.

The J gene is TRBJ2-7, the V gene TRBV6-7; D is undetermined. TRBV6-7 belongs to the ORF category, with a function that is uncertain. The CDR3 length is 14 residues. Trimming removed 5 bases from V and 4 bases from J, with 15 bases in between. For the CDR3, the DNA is TGTGCCAGCAGTAAGAGGACGGACCTTTACGAGCAGTACTTC. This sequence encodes CASSKRTDLYEQYF.

CDR3 in DNA: TGTGCCAGCAGTCAGGGGGCGAGGCAAGAGACCCAGTACTTC. Amino acids: CASSQGARQETQYF. The chain carries TRBV5-5 and TRBJ2-5, with TRBD1 matching over 8 bases. The V segment lost 5 bases and the J segment 2 bases; nucleotides outside the gene matches: 5. The CDR3 totals 14 residues. Germline CDR1 reads SGHKS; CDR2 reads YYEKEE (reference sequence).

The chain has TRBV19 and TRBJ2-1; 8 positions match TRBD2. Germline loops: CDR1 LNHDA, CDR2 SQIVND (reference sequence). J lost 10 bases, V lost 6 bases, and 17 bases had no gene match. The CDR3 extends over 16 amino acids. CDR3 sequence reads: CASRNRGLGAGEEQFF. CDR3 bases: TGTGCCAGTAGAAATAGGGGACTAGGGGCGGGTGAAGAGCAGTTCTTC. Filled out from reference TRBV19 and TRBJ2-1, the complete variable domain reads DGGITQSPKYLFRKEGQNVTLSCEQNLNHDAMYWYRQDPGQGLRLIYYSQIVNDFQKGDIAEGYSVSREKKESFPLTVTSAQKNPTAFYLCASRNRGLGAGEEQFFGPGTRLTVL.

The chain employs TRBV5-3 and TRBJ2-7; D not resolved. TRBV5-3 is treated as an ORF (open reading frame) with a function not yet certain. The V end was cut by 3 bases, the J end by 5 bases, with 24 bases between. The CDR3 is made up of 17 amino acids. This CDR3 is CARSSGGRSFSKDEQYF. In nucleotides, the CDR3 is TGTGCCAGAAGCTCCGGCGGCAGGTCTTTCTCTAAGGACGAGCAGTACTTC.

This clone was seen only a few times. The CDR3 sequence: CASSLYGTPNSYEQYF. The CDR3 coding sequence is TGTGCCAGCAGTTTATACGGGACACCAAACTCCTACGAGCAGTACTTC. The chain couples TRBV6-5 to TRBJ2-7, with D possibly being TRBD1 (6 bases). Trimming took off 4 bases at V and 0 bases at J, with 16 bases between the two ends. CDR1 is MNHEY, CDR2 SVGAGI, per germline. The CDR3 has 16 residues.

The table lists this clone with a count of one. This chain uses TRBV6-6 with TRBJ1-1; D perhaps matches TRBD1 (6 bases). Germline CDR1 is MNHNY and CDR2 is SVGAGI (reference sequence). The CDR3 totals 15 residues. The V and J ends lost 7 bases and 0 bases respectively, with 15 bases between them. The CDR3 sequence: CASTPRGALNTEAFF. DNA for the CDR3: TGTGCCAGCACCCCCCGGGGGGCACTGAACACTGAAGCTTTCTTT.